This TCR beta chain was sequenced in a study of PD-L1 blockade in urothelial cancer. CDR1 and CDR2 from the germline V gene are MNHEY and SVGAGI. There are 15 residues in the CDR3. V lost 4 bases, J lost 5 bases, and 8 bases stayed unmatched. Study results and limitations: Larger 3-week expansion of tumor-associated blood clones was seen in durable-benefit patients.

Regarding this clone: The target antigen is unknown.

Documented time point: pretreatment peripheral blood. Patients had locally advanced or metastatic urothelial carcinoma. TCRdb's table, derived via immunoSEQ multiplex PCR, lists solely in-frame clones and lacks some. Among roughly 45,000 clones listed, 70% to 90% were seen once. Sequenced here: PBMCs, sampled around atezolizumab (anti-PD-L1) treatment. The TCR originated in a man in his 60s with urothelial cancer. The chain employs TRBV6-5 and TRBJ2-3, with 8 bases identical to TRBD2. This CDR3 is CASSLSGGAIDTQYF. The DNA of the CDR3 is TGTGCCAGCAGTTTGTCCGGGGGGGCCATAGATACGCAGTATTTT.